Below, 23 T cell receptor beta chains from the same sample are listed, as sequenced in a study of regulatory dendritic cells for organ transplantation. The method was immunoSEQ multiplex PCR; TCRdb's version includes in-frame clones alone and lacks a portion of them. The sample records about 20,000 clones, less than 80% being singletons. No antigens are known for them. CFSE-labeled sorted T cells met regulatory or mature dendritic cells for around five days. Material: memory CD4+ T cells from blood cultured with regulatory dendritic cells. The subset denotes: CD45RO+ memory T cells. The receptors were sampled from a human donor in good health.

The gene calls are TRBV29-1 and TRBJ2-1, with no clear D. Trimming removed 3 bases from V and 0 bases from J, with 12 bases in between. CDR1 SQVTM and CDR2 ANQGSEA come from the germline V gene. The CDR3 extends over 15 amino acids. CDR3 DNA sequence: TGCAGCGTTGAGGGCGGCTACCTCTCCTACAATGAGCAGTTCTTC. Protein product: CSVEGGYLSYNEQFF.

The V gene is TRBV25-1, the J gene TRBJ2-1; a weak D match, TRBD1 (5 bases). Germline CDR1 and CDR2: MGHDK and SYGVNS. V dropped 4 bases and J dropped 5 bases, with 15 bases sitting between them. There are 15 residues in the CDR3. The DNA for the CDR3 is TGTGCCAGCAGTGGCAGGGATTTTTCCAACAATGAGCAGTTCTTC. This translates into CASSGRDFSNNEQFF.

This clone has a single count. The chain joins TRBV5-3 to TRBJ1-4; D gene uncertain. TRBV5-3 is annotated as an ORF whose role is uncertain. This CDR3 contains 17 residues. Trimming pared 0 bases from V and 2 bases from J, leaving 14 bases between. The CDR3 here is CARSLVLRSETNEKLFF. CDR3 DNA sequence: TGTGCCAGAAGCTTGGTTTTGCGGTCGGAGACTAATGAAAAACTGTTTTTT.

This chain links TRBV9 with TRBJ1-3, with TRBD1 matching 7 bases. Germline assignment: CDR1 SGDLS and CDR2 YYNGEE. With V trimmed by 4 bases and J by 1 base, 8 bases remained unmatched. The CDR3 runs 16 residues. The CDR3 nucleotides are TGTGCCAGCAGCTCAAACAGGGGTCAATCTGGAAACACCATATATTTT. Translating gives CASSSNRGQSGNTIYF.

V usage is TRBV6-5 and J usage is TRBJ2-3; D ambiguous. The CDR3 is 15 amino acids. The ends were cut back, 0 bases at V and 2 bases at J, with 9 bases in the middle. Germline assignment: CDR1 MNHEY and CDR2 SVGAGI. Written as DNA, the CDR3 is TGTGCCAGCAGTTACTCGAATAGGCACACAGATACGCAGTATTTT. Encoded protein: CASSYSNRHTDTQYF.

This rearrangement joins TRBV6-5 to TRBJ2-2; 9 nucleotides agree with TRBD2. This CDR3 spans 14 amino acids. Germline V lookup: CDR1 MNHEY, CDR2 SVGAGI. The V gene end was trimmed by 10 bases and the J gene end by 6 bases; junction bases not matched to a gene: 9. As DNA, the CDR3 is TGTGCCACCCGGCGGGAGGGCATCGCCGGGGAGCTGTTTTTT. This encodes CATRREGIAGELFF.

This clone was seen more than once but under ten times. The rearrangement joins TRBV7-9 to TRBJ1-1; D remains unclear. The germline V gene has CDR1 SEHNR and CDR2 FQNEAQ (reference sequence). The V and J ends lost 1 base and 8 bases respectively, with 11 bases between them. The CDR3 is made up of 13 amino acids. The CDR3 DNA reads TGTGCCAGCAGCTTAGGGGAGTACGGGGAAGCTTTCTTT. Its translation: CASSLGEYGEAFF.

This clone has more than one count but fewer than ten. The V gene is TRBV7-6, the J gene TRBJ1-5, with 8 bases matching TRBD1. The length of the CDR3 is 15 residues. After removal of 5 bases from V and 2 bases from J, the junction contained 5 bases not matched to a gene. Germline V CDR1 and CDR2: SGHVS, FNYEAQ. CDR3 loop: CASSPDRARNQPQHF. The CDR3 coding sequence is TGTGCCAGCAGCCCGGACAGGGCCCGCAATCAGCCCCAGCATTTT. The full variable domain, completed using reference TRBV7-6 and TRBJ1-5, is GAGVSQSPRYKVTKRGQDVALRCDPISGHVSLYWYRQALGQGPEFLTYFNYEAQQDKSGLPNDRFSAERPEGSISTLTIQRTEQRDSAMYRCASSPDRARNQPQHFGDGTRLSIL.

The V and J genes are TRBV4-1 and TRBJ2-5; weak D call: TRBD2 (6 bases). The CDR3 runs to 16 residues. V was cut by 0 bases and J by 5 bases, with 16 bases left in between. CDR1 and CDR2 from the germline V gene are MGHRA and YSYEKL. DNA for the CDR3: TGCGCCAGCAGCCAAGATGGGGGGACCAACCTGGAGACCCAGTACTTC. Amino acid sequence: CASSQDGGTNLETQYF.

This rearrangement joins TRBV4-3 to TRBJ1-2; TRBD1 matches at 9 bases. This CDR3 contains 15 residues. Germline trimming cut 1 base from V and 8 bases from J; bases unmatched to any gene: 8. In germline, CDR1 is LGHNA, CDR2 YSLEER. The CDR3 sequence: CASSQGTGTGWGYTF. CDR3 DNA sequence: TGCGCCAGCAGCCAAGGGACCGGGACAGGGTGGGGCTACACCTTC.

Written as DNA, the CDR3 is TGTGCCAGCAGTATTTCAACTAGCCCGACAGATACGCAGTATTTT. This gives the protein CASSISTSPTDTQYF. V usage is TRBV6-4 and J usage is TRBJ2-3; possibly TRBD2 for D (6 bases). Deletions cut 5 bases from V and 3 bases from J, with 15 bases between. In germline, CDR1 is MRHNA, CDR2 SNTAGT. The CDR3 spans 15 residues.

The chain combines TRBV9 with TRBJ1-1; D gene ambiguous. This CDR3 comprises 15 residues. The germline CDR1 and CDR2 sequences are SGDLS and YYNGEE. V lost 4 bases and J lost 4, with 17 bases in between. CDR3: CASSPRGVPTTEAFF. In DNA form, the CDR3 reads TGTGCCAGCAGCCCACGAGGAGTTCCTACCACTGAAGCTTTCTTT.

For the CDR3, the DNA is TGTGCCAGCAGCGTACGACAGGGAGATTCACCCCTCCACTTT. It yields the protein CASSVRQGDSPLHF. The gene calls are TRBV9 and TRBJ1-6; TRBD1 aligns across 7 bases. Looked up from germline, CDR1 is SGDLS and CDR2 is YYNGEE. CDR3 length equals 14 residues. The V and J ends lost 1 base and 8 bases, in that order; junction bases with no gene match: 3.

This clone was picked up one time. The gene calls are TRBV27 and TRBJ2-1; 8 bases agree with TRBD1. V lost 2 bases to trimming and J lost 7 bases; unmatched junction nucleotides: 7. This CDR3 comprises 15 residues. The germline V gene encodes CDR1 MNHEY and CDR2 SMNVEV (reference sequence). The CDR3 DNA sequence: TGTGCCAGCAGTTTAATGACAGGGGAAGGGAATGAGCAGTTCTTC. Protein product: CASSLMTGEGNEQFF.

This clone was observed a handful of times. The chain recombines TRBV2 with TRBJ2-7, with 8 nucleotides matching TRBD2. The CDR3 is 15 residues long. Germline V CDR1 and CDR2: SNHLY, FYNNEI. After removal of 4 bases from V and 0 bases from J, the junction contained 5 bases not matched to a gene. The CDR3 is CASSAPGGSSYEQYF. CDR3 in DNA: TGTGCCAGCAGTGCCCCGGGAGGGAGCTCCTACGAGCAGTACTTC.

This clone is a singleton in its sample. The CDR3: CASSPGQGSGNTIYF. The CDR3 DNA follows: TGTGCCAGCAGTCCGGGACAGGGCTCTGGAAACACCATATATTTT. The V call is TRBV6-1, the J call TRBJ1-3; the match to TRBD1 covers 9 bases. This CDR3 has 15 amino acids. With 5 bases clipped from V and 0 bases from J, the junction kept 2 bases outside the gene matches. Germline values: CDR1 MNHNS, CDR2 SASEGT.

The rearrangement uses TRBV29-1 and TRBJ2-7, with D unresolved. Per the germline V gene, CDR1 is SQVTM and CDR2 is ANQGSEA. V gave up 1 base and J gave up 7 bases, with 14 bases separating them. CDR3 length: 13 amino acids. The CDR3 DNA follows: TGCAGCGTTGAAGGGTCGGACCCTAGGGAGCAGTACTTC. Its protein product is CSVEGSDPREQYF.

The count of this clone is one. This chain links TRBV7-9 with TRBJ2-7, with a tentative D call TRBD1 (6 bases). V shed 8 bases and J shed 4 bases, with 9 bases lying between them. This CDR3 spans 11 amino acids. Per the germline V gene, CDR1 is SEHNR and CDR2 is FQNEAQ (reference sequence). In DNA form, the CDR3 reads TGTGCCAGCGGCAGGGGTTACGAGCAGTACTTC. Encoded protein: CASGRGYEQYF. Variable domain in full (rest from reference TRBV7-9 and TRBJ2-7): DTGVSQNPRHKITKRGQNVTFRCDPISEHNRLYWYRQTLGQGPEFLTYFQNEAQLEKSRLLSDRFSAERPKGSFSTLEIQRTEQGDSAMYLCASGRGYEQYFGPGTRLTVT.

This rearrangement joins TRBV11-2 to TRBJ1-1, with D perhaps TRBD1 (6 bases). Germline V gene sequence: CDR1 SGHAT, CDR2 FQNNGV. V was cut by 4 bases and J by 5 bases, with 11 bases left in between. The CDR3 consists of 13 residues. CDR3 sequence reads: CASSSGERTEAFF. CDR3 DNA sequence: TGTGCCAGCAGCTCAGGGGAAAGGACTGAAGCTTTCTTT.

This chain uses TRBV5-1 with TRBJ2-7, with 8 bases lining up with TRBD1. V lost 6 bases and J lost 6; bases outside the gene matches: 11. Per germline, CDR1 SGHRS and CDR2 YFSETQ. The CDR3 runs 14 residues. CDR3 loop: CASKAGQGLGEQYF. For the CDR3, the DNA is TGCGCCAGCAAAGCCGGACAGGGTTTAGGCGAGCAGTACTTC.

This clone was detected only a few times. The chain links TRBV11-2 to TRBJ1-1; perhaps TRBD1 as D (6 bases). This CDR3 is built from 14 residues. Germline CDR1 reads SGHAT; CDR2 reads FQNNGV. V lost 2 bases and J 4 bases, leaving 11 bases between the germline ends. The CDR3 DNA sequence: TGTGCCAGCAGCTTACCACAGGGAGCCACTGAAGCTTTCTTT. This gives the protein CASSLPQGATEAFF.

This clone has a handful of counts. CDR3 loop: CASGGRELFF. The DNA for the CDR3 is TGTGCCAGTGGTGGCCGGGAGCTGTTTTTT. The V call is TRBV19, the J call TRBJ2-2, with D unresolved. Germline V gene lookup returns CDR1 LNHDA and CDR2 SQIVND (reference sequence). V was shortened by 8 bases and J by 9 bases, with 7 bases between the two germline ends. This CDR3 is 10 amino acids long. The full variable domain, rest sourced from reference TRBV19 and TRBJ2-2, is DGGITQSPKYLFRKEGQNVTLSCEQNLNHDAMYWYRQDPGQGLRLIYYSQIVNDFQKGDIAEGYSVSREKKESFPLTVTSAQKNPTAFYLCASGGRELFFGEGSRLTVL.

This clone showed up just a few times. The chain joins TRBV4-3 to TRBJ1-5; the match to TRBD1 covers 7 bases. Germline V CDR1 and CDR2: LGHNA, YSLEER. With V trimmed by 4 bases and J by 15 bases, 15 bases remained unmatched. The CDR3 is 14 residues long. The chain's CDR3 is CASSPWTGPTPLHF. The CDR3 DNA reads TGCGCCAGCAGCCCTTGGACAGGCCCTACTCCGCTGCATTTT.